Presented here are 18 T cell receptor beta chains from one specimen sequenced in a study of T cells in Graves' hyperthyroidism and ophthalmopathy. TCR beta CDR3 regions were amplified from RNA transcripts. Initially, a first-round RT-PCR of the TCR CDR3 employed the HTBI primer set. TCRdb re-analysed the multiplex PCR reads in MiXCR, keeping a single row per CDR3 protein. The table records 550,000 to 600,000 distinct CDR3 sequences, 16% of them present only once. Sequenced sample: blood. The receptors derive from a woman younger than 30 with Graves' hyperthyroidism.

The chain has TRBV30 and TRBJ2-2; 7 nucleotides match TRBD1. The CDR3 contains 14 residues. V dropped 3 bases and J dropped 6; count of bases not matched to a gene: 7. The germline CDR1 and CDR2 sequences are GTSNPN and SVGIG (reference sequence). The CDR3: CAWSTGTEPGELFF. CDR3 bases: TGTGCCTGGAGCACCGGGACAGAACCCGGGGAGCTGTTTTTT.

This clonotype showed up just a few times. The J gene is TRBJ1-2, the V gene TRBV12-3 or TRBV12-4, with a tentative D call TRBD1 (5 bases). V was clipped by 0 bases and J by 6 bases, with 14 bases between them. The CDR3 is 15 amino acids. The CDR3 region has the DNA TGTGCCAGCAGTTTAGCGCTCGGGACCACTCATGGCTACACCTTC. It specifies CASSLALGTTHGYTF.

This clonotype was detected many times. The chain combines TRBV5-1 with TRBJ1-2; no clear D gene. Trimming left V 4 bases short and J 4 bases short, with 14 bases between. CDR3 length equals 14 residues. Germline-derived CDR1 and CDR2 are SGHRS and YFSETQ. CDR3 sequence: CASSLTRDLYGYTF. As DNA, the CDR3 is TGCGCCAGCAGCCTGACCCGGGATCTCTATGGCTACACCTTC.

V and J are TRBV28 and TRBJ2-2, with 7 nucleotides matching TRBD2. The germline V gene has CDR1 MDHEN and CDR2 SYDVKM. V was pared by 8 bases and J by 13 bases, with 13 bases of the junction left unmatched. This CDR3 spans 13 amino acids. This CDR3 is CASGTGGLNRLFF. Here the CDR3 DNA reads TGTGCCAGCGGGACGGGGGGTCTGAATAGGCTGTTTTTT.

Ten or more counts support this clonotype. The chain is built from TRBV20-1 and TRBJ2-5; D gene uncertain. The germline gives CDR1 DFQATT, CDR2 SNEGSKA (reference sequence). The CDR3 extends over 12 amino acids. The germline V and J ends were trimmed by 3 bases and 6 bases, with 11 bases remaining between them. In DNA form, the CDR3 reads TGCAGTGCTAGGGCAGGAGAGAAGACCCAGTACTTC. It translates to CSARAGEKTQYF.

This clonotype came up many times. The gene calls are TRBV12-3 or TRBV12-4 and TRBJ2-3, with 9 bases identical to TRBD2. Unmatched junction bases numbered 7, after V lost 2 bases and J lost 4 bases. The CDR3 is 16 residues long. The CDR3 protein is CASSLRLAGLSDTQYF. The CDR3 nucleotides are TGTGCCAGCAGTTTACGCCTAGCGGGGTTGTCAGATACGCAGTATTTT.

This clonotype was counted many times. The chain combines TRBV11-2 with TRBJ2-1; D uncertain. This CDR3 comprises 14 residues. Germline V CDR1 and CDR2: SGHAT, FQNNGV. Trimming removed 6 bases from V and 5 bases from J, with 14 bases in between. Here the CDR3 reads CASSFTSPDNEQFF. In DNA form, the CDR3 reads TGTGCCAGCAGTTTTACATCTCCGGACAATGAGCAGTTCTTC.

This clonotype has at least ten counts. This chain uses TRBV28 with TRBJ2-5, with 8 bases aligning to TRBD1. Germline V CDR1 and CDR2: MDHEN, SYDVKM. The CDR3 consists of 12 residues. The V gene end was trimmed by 11 bases and the J gene end by 2 bases; junction bases not matched to a gene: 4. DNA of the CDR3: TGTGCCGGACGGACAGGGCAAGAGACCCAGTACTTC. Translation gives CAGRTGQETQYF.

This clonotype was detected ten times or more. The V gene is TRBV28, the J gene TRBJ1-1; the D gene is possibly TRBD1 (6 bases). This CDR3 has 15 residues. Looked up from germline, CDR1 is MDHEN and CDR2 is SYDVKM. Trimming removed 5 bases at V and 0 bases at J, with 13 bases between. The CDR3 region has the DNA TGTGCCAGCAGTGTCACAGGGAACATGAACACTGAAGCTTTCTTT. Translation: CASSVTGNMNTEAFF. The full variable domain, its missing parts supplied by reference TRBV28 and TRBJ1-1, is DVKVTQSSRYLVKRTGEKVFLECVQDMDHENMFWYRQDPGLGLRLIYFSYDVKMKEKGDIPEGYSVSREKKERFSLILESASTNQTSMYLCASSVTGNMNTEAFFGQGTRLTVV.

This clonotype was observed at least ten times. The chain recombines TRBV6-6 with TRBJ1-2; 8 bases align to TRBD1. With 2 bases clipped from V and 5 bases from J, the junction kept 1 base outside the gene matches. The germline gives CDR1 MNHNY, CDR2 SVGAGI (reference sequence). The CDR3 is 13 residues long. CDR3 region: CASSYDRGYGYTF. DNA of the CDR3: TGTGCCAGCAGTTACGACAGGGGATATGGCTACACCTTC.

There are many counts of this clonotype. This chain connects TRBV2 to TRBJ2-1, with 9 bases that match TRBD2. The germline V gene encodes CDR1 SNHLY and CDR2 FYNNEI. There are 15 residues in the CDR3. V dropped 8 bases and J dropped 6; count of bases not matched to a gene: 11. The CDR3 DNA reads as TGTGCCAGCTCAGGGGCTAGCGGGATTGTCAATGAGCAGTTCTTC. Translation gives CASSGASGIVNEQFF. Drawing the rest from reference TRBV2 and TRBJ2-1, the complete variable domain is EPEVTQTPSHQVTQMGQEVILRCVPISNHLYFYWYRQILGQKVEFLVSFYNNEISEKSEIFDDQFSVERPDGSNFTLKIRSTKLEDSAMYFCASSGASGIVNEQFFGPGTRLTVL.

The chain recombines TRBV6-2 or TRBV6-3 with TRBJ2-5; 13 bases are shared with TRBD2. Germline CDR1 and CDR2: MNHEY and SVGEGT. The CDR3 has 21 residues. J gave up 5 bases and V 5 bases, and 23 bases lay outside the gene matches. DNA for the CDR3: TGTGCCAGCAGTAATACAGCGGCAGGGACCACTAGCGGGAGGGCCAGGGAGACCCAGTACTTC. As protein: CASSNTAAGTTSGRARETQYF.

This sequence joins TRBV29-1 and TRBJ1-1; the match to TRBD1 covers 9 bases. Germline values: CDR1 SQVTM, CDR2 ANQGSEA. This CDR3 region has 17 residues. Losses at the gene ends were 3 bases for V and 0 bases for J; bases not matched to a gene: 11. CDR3 sequence reads: CSVDNPQGARMNTEAFF. As DNA, the CDR3 is TGCAGCGTTGATAATCCACAGGGGGCACGAATGAACACTGAAGCTTTCTTT. Together with reference TRBV29-1 and TRBJ1-1, the CDR3 gives the full variable domain: SAVISQKPSRDICQRGTSLTIQCQVDSQVTMMFWYRQQPGQSLTLIATANQGSEATYESGFVIDKFPISRPNLTFSTLTVSNMSPEDSSIYLCSVDNPQGARMNTEAFFGQGTRLTVV.

This clonotype appeared a few times. The chain recombines TRBV7-9 with TRBJ2-7, with D perhaps TRBD1 (5 bases). The CDR3 length is 15 residues. CDR1 is SEHNR and CDR2 is FQNEAQ in the germline V gene (reference sequence). The V end lost 4 bases, the J end lost 4 bases, and 17 bases lay between the germline ends. The CDR3 spells CASSSDEVGVYEQYF. The CDR3 nucleotides read TGTGCCAGCAGCTCAGATGAGGTAGGGGTTTACGAGCAGTACTTC.

This chain links TRBV4-2 with TRBJ2-7; 9 bases fit TRBD2. Germline CDR1 is LGHNA and CDR2 is YNFKEQ. Unmatched junction bases numbered 11, after V lost 8 bases and J lost 0 bases. CDR3 length: 16 residues. CDR3 sequence reads: CASGLTREGHSYEQYF. DNA for the CDR3: TGTGCCAGCGGCCTTACGCGGGAGGGCCACTCCTACGAGCAGTACTTC.

The chain couples TRBV28 to TRBJ2-3; 8 nucleotides match TRBD2. After removal of 5 bases from V and 6 bases from J, the junction contained 7 bases not matched to a gene. The germline gives CDR1 MDHEN, CDR2 SYDVKM. There are 14 residues in the CDR3. CDR3 loop: CASSPIAGRDTQYF. The DNA for the CDR3 is TGTGCCAGCAGTCCCATAGCGGGGCGGGATACGCAGTATTTT. The whole variable domain, filled in from reference TRBV28 and TRBJ2-3, reads DVKVTQSSRYLVKRTGEKVFLECVQDMDHENMFWYRQDPGLGLRLIYFSYDVKMKEKGDIPEGYSVSREKKERFSLILESASTNQTSMYLCASSPIAGRDTQYFGPGTRLTVL.

This clonotype was observed many times. The chain is built from TRBV11-2 and TRBJ2-5, with TRBD2 matching 10 bases. This CDR3 has 15 residues. V lost 8 bases, J lost 2 bases, and 8 bases stayed unmatched. The germline V gene has CDR1 SGHAT and CDR2 FQNNGV. The CDR3: CASQPGLAKQETQYF. The CDR3, as DNA: TGTGCCAGCCAACCGGGACTAGCGAAACAAGAGACCCAGTACTTC. The full variable domain, rest sourced from reference TRBV11-2 and TRBJ2-5, is EAGVAQSPRYKIIEKRQSVAFWCNPISGHATLYWYQQILGQGPKLLIQFQNNGVVDDSQLPKDRFSAERLKGVDSTLKIQPAKLEDSAVYLCASQPGLAKQETQYFGPGTRLLVL.

This clonotype was detected many times. This sequence joins TRBV12-5 and TRBJ2-1; weak D call: TRBD1 (6 bases). The V end lost 6 bases, the J end lost 7 bases, and 19 bases lay between the germline ends. Germline V gene data show CDR1 as LGHNT and CDR2 as FRNRAP. This CDR3 region has 15 residues. The CDR3 reads CASGRPGAGENEQFF. The CDR3 coding sequence is TGTGCTAGTGGCCGACCTGGGGCAGGGGAAAATGAGCAGTTCTTC. The full variable domain, with the rest looked up from reference TRBV12-5 and TRBJ2-1, is DARVTQTPRHKVTEMGQEVTMRCQPILGHNTVFWYRQTMMQGLELLAYFRNRAPLDDSGMPKDRFSAEMPDATLATLKIQPSEPRDSAVYFCASGRPGAGENEQFFGPGTRLTVL.